This T cell receptor (beta chain) was captured by sequencing in a study of T cell changes during pregnancy in multiple sclerosis. There are 18 residues in the CDR3. Unmatched junction bases numbered 10, after V lost 4 bases and J lost 5 bases. Per germline, CDR1 SGHNT and CDR2 YYREEE (reference sequence). The repertoire was sequenced with immunoSEQ multiplex PCR; TCRdb's copy has only in-frame clones and lacks some. The sample contains fewer than 50,000 clones, roughly nine tenths of which appear only once. The sequencing used CD4+ T cells from peripheral blood mononuclear cells, collected in the third trimester of pregnancy. The chain carries TRBV5-4 and TRBJ2-2; 14 nucleotides line up with TRBD2. This TCR derives from a female donor with multiple sclerosis, enrolled in a pregnancy study. The CDR3 loop reads CASSRFGTSGRGTGELFF. In DNA form, the CDR3 reads TGTGCCAGCAGCCGTTTCGGGACTAGCGGGAGAGGGACCGGGGAGCTGTTTTTT.